This T cell receptor beta chain comes out of a study of CD8 T cells in ankylosing spondylitis (dated by TCRdb to between 2016 and 2019). At the level of the whole study: T cell receptor beta repertoires were profiled in healthy donors and ankylosing spondylitis patients so that disease-linked TCR variants could be found. The full study cohort was made up of about 24 ankylosing spondylitis patients and more than 90 healthy donors. Samples of peripheral blood were taken, and for ankylosing spondylitis patients, synovial fluid was collected as well.

Paper-wide results and their limitations: The disease-linked clones were reported as significantly enriched in matched synovial fluid samples from ankylosing spondylitis patients. Blood from ankylosing spondylitis patients appeared to be characterized by a TCR beta motif composed of eight highly homologous amino acid variants. Some motif variants had previously been reported in the synovial fluid and blood of reactive arthritis patients, which suggests shared mechanisms of disease initiation. A CD8+ phenotype was shown by the disease-linked clones, which were found at relatively low frequencies in peripheral blood.

Clipping removes 4 bases from V and 7 bases from J, with 13 as the unmatched junction base count. CDR1 and CDR2 are drawn from the germline V gene: SGHAT, FQNNGV. Inclusive of the bounding cysteine and phenylalanine, the CDR3 is 16 residues long. Only CDR3 DNA remains: 48 bases, in frame from the first base. This clonotype was observed a few times. No antigen is known for it. One base away there is no much larger clone; base qualities are not given. Sequencing took place on an Illumina HiSeq 2500. Quantitative 5'-RACE with molecular barcodes was used to prepare TCR beta libraries. The authors' pipeline ran thus. Disease-linked TCR variants were identified with a new computational method built on a probabilistic model of VDJ rearrangement. The public reads were quality trimmed at Q25 with fastp and then assembled into clones with MiXCR by TCRdb, keeping productive beta chains. Entries that share a CDR3 protein sequence are merged under the most common genes and DNA. TCRdb, rather than the study authors, made the V and J calls. The sample yields 190,000 or so distinct CDR3 sequences; around 13% were counted once. The top ten clones comprise 16% of the sample.

This sequence originates from a male donor with ankylosing spondylitis or in good health (not recorded which). Rearrangement joined TRBV11-2 to TRBJ2-7; 10 of the junction bases match TRBD1. Sequenced sample: blood, either unsorted or a sorted T cell fraction (not recorded which). CDR3 region: CASSSLGTGVLEEQYF. The DNA sequence is TGTGCCAGCAGCTCACTCGGGACAGGGGTTCTTGAGGAGCAGTACTTC. The entire variable domain, with the stretches around the CDR3 drawn from the reference TRBV11-2 and TRBJ2-7 proteins, is EAGVAQSPRYKIIEKRQSVAFWCNPISGHATLYWYQQILGQGPKLLIQFQNNGVVDDSQLPKDRFSAERLKGVDSTLKIQPAKLEDSAVYLCASSSLGTGVLEEQYFGPGTRLTVT.